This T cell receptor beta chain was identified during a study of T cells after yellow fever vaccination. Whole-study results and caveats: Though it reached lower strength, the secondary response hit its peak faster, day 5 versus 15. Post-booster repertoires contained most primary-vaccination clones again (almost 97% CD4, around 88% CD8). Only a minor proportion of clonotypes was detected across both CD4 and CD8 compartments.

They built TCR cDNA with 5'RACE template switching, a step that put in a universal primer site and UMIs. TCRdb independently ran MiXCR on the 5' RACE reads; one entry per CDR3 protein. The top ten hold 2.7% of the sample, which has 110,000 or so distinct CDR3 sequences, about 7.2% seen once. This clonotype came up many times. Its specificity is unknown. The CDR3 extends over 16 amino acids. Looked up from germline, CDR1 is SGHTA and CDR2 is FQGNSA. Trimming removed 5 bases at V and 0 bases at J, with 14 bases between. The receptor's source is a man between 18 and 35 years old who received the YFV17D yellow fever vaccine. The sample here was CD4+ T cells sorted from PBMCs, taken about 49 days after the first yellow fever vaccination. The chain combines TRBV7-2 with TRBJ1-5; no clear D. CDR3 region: CASSPSTIHSNQPQHF. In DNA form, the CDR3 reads TGTGCCAGCAGCCCTTCTACGATCCATAGCAATCAGCCCCAGCATTTT.